Listed below are T cell receptor beta chains from one sample, sequenced in a study of T-cell reconstitution after alpha-beta-depleted transplantation in children. TCRdb re-analysed the PCR reads in MiXCR, keeping a single row per CDR3 protein. The table has 300,000 to 400,000 distinct CDR3 sequences, around 15% seen once. The material was PBMCs, mostly from graft donor cells, obtained 360 days after TCRalphabeta/CD19-depleted stem cell transplant. The source of these receptors is a male patient between 2 and 10 years old who had a stem cell transplant for acute lymphoblastic leukemia, so the T cells may come from the graft donor. CDR3s leave out the opening cysteine and the closing phenylalanine or tryptophan.

TRBV27 ASSFLEARNTEAF
TRBV3-1 ASRGVANIQY
TRBV15 ATSRAQTGIYEQY
TRBV28 ASRQQVMNTEAF
TRBV10-3 AIREGLGETQY
TRBV7-2 ASSGRTSGMTDTQY
TRBV5-1 ASSFGTGESNEQF
TRBV20-1 SAREREGLYNEQF
TRBV11-3 ASSSRDREYNEQF
TRBV7-3 ASSSLLAGEQF
TRBV25-1 AAARTSGVGKETQY
TRBV18 ASSRLDSYEQY
TRBV5-1 ASSLVAVGSYEQY
TRBV10-3 AISRDREYEQY
TRBV20-1 SARRPGLTDTQY
TRBV6-2/TRBV6-3 ASSKGTSTYNEQF
TRBV29-1 SVEGTDYGYT
TRBV3-1 ASSQDTGLAGDTYEQY
TRBV6-5 ASSLRTGRAF
TRBV29-1 SVNGNPYNEQF
TRBV20-1 SAGGTSGEQF
TRBV6-1 ASSQRGLAGDTGELF
TRBV5-1 ASSTDSQRFNEQF
TRBV20-1 SAREGSNPILAPQH
TRBV5-1 ASSLDRGIPAAETQY
TRBV12-3/TRBV12-4 ASSLGGGLNQPQH
TRBV20-1 SAPTTGELF
TRBV27 ASKFLLAGPYEQY
TRBV20-1 SAGQPGLAGVDEQY
TRBV10-3 ATRGGRETQY
TRBV29-1 SVRSTGYEQY
TRBV5-1 ASSGGRGPTGTEAF
TRBV7-9 ASSHLEGEQY
TRBV6-5 ASSLSGSALGIEKLF
TRBV3-1 ASSGRLTGGAETQY
TRBV27 ASSQLGWGRRRNEQF
TRBV28 ASSEGTGGSPLH
TRBV15 ATSRVRSGDTEAF
TRBV6-1 ASSDSGKAEETQY
TRBV15 ATSRDGDWTYEQY
TRBV28 ASSFHVSSGTDYEQY
TRBV5-1 ASSHGGGGGGSRNEQF
TRBV27 ASRRRQGGETQY
TRBV6-1 ASRLLADNEQF
TRBV7-2 ASSLSGSGSLADTQY
TRBV5-6 ASSLGSGYEQY
TRBV28 ASSQPRGGGYEQY
TRBV20-1 SARASTGLEAF
TRBV18 ASSPTGYNSPLH
TRBV7-2 ASSLNGLSYNEQF
TRBV12-3/TRBV12-4 ASSLARLHEKLF
TRBV13 ASSLKGAAKNIQY
TRBV6-2/TRBV6-3 ASKTAGTGVNEQY